This passage covers 14 T cell receptor beta chains from one sample sequenced in a study of T cells in Graves' hyperthyroidism and ophthalmopathy. Amplification yielded TCR beta CDR3 regions, with RNA transcripts as the source. A set of HTBI primers served as the primers for a first-round RT-PCR of the TCR CDR3. TCRdb independently ran MiXCR on the multiplex PCR reads; one entry per CDR3 protein. This table has hundreds of thousands of distinct CDR3 sequences, about 20% appearing once. Sequenced sample: blood. The receptors here all came from a man in his forties or fifties with Graves' ophthalmopathy.

There are a few counts of this clonotype. The J gene is TRBJ2-1, the V gene TRBV2; tentative D call: TRBD1 (6 bases). Trimming shortened V by 8 bases and J by 7 bases, and 15 bases separated the two germline ends. This CDR3 has 13 amino acids. Germline assignment: CDR1 SNHLY and CDR2 FYNNEI. In nucleotides, the CDR3 is TGTGCCAGCCAAACAATAAGGGGGAATGAGCAGTTCTTC. Its translation: CASQTIRGNEQFF. Combining the CDR3 with reference TRBV2 and TRBJ2-1 gives the whole variable domain EPEVTQTPSHQVTQMGQEVILRCVPISNHLYFYWYRQILGQKVEFLVSFYNNEISEKSEIFDDQFSVERPDGSNFTLKIRSTKLEDSAMYFCASQTIRGNEQFFGPGTRLTVL.

The V call is TRBV2, the J call TRBJ2-7; D might be TRBD2 (6 bases). CDR1 and CDR2 from the germline V gene are SNHLY and FYNNEI. Trimming removed 7 bases at V and 2 bases at J, with 15 bases between. The CDR3 loop spans 14 amino acids. The CDR3 bases are TGTGCCAGCACCGGAGCGTGGGGGGCCTACGAGCAGTACTTC. It codes for CASTGAWGAYEQYF.

The chain combines TRBV7-9 with TRBJ2-7, with 11 nucleotides matching TRBD1. This CDR3 is built from 16 residues. The germline V gene encodes CDR1 SEHNR and CDR2 FQNEAQ (reference sequence). Trimming removed 4 bases from V and 1 base from J; junction bases left unmatched: 6. In DNA, the CDR3 is TGTGCCAGCAGCTCCGTGGGGGACAGGGGGTCCTACGAGCAGTACTTC. Protein product: CASSSVGDRGSYEQYF.

This rearrangement joins TRBV9 to TRBJ2-1; 10 nucleotides line up with TRBD2. With V trimmed by 3 bases and J by 4 bases, 10 bases remained unmatched. The germline CDR1 and CDR2 sequences are SGDLS and YYNGEE. The CDR3 loop spans 17 amino acids. In DNA, the CDR3 is TGTGCCAGCAGCGATCCCATTACTAGCGGGAATTACAATGAGCAGTTCTTC. Translated, it gives CASSDPITSGNYNEQFF.

This clonotype was seen only a few times. This chain links TRBV4-3 with TRBJ2-1, with D unresolved. Between the trimmed V and J ends, which lost 4 bases and 0 bases, there was a span of 10 bases. Per the germline V gene, CDR1 is LGHNA and CDR2 is YSLEER. The length of the CDR3 is 15 residues. The CDR3 DNA sequence: TGCGCCAGCAGCCGATCGGAGAGCTCCTACAATGAGCAGTTCTTC. Translated, it gives CASSRSESSYNEQFF.

The V and J genes are TRBV4-1 and TRBJ1-1; TRBD1 might be the D (6 bases). Germline V gene lookup returns CDR1 MGHRA and CDR2 YSYEKL. The CDR3 extends over 15 amino acids. With 3 bases removed from V and 1 base from J, the gap between germline ends came to 12 bases. The CDR3 reads CASSHMDSRNTEAFF. The DNA of the CDR3 is TGCGCCAGCAGCCATATGGACAGCCGGAACACTGAAGCTTTCTTT.

This clonotype was observed a few times. The CDR3 protein is CASSLERGLAKNIQYF. The CDR3, as DNA: TGTGCCAGCAGCTTAGAGCGGGGGCTAGCCAAAAACATTCAGTACTTC. The chain couples TRBV11-2 to TRBJ2-4, with TRBD2 as a possible D gene (7 bases). The V and J ends lost 0 bases and 0 bases respectively, with 9 bases between them. Germline lookup yields CDR1 SGHAT and CDR2 FQNNGV. There are 16 residues in the CDR3.

Written as DNA, the CDR3 is TGTGCCACCAGCCCCGGGACAGGAATGAACACTGAAGCTTTCTTT. This translates into CATSPGTGMNTEAFF. The chain carries TRBV15 and TRBJ1-1; 8 bases are a match to TRBD1. Germline V gives CDR1 LNHNV, CDR2 YYDKDF (reference sequence). V dropped 5 bases and J dropped 0; count of bases not matched to a gene: 5. The CDR3 is 15 amino acids.

This clonotype was seen more than once but under ten times. This clone may be a read error of a much larger clone one base away. V usage is TRBV3-1 and J usage is TRBJ2-7; D gene ambiguous. CDR1 and CDR2 from the germline V gene are LGHDT and YNNKEL (reference sequence). This CDR3 comprises 12 residues. The CDR3 DNA reads TGTGCCAGCCGCCTCGGCAGCTACGAGCAGTGCTTC. It is translated as CASRLGSYEQCF.

This clonotype was seen at least ten times. V and J are TRBV2 and TRBJ2-1, with D tentatively TRBD2 (5 bases). CDR3 length: 12 residues. Deletions cut 6 bases from V and 10 bases from J, with 13 bases between. Germline loops: CDR1 SNHLY, CDR2 FYNNEI. The CDR3: CASSEGRGEQFF. CDR3 DNA: TGTGCCAGCAGCGAGGGTCGCGGGGAGCAGTTCTTC. Using reference TRBV2 and TRBJ2-1 for the parts outside the CDR3, the full variable domain is EPEVTQTPSHQVTQMGQEVILRCVPISNHLYFYWYRQILGQKVEFLVSFYNNEISEKSEIFDDQFSVERPDGSNFTLKIRSTKLEDSAMYFCASSEGRGEQFFGPGTRLTVL.

This clonotype appeared many times. V and J are TRBV6-5 and TRBJ1-1; D is unresolved. Germline V gene sequence: CDR1 MNHEY, CDR2 SVGAGI. Between the trimmed V and J ends, which lost 7 bases and 0 bases, there was a span of 6 bases. This CDR3 region has 12 residues. This CDR3 is CASTRLNTEAFF. The CDR3 DNA reads as TGTGCCAGCACTCGGTTGAACACTGAAGCTTTCTTT.

Only a few counts were recorded for this clonotype. The V and J genes are TRBV6-1 and TRBJ1-3, with unresolved D. Germline V gives CDR1 MNHNS, CDR2 SASEGT. The ends were cut back, 6 bases at V and 0 bases at J, with 12 bases in the middle. The CDR3 runs to 15 residues. CDR3 residues: CASSGGLFSGNTIYF. CDR3 nucleotides: TGTGCCAGCAGCGGAGGACTCTTCTCTGGAAACACCATATATTTT.

This clonotype appeared a few times. V and J are TRBV12-3 or TRBV12-4 and TRBJ2-3, with 11 nucleotides matching TRBD2. With 8 bases clipped from V and 3 bases from J, the junction kept 7 bases outside the gene matches. This CDR3 is built from 15 residues. CDR3 amino acids: CASGPGLAETDTQYF. The CDR3 region has the DNA TGTGCCAGCGGCCCGGGACTAGCGGAGACAGATACGCAGTATTTT.

This clonotype was recorded many times. The chain uses TRBV7-3 and TRBJ2-2; no reliable D call. V gave up 3 bases and J gave up 4 bases, with 9 bases separating them. This CDR3 region has 14 residues. Per the germline V gene, CDR1 is SGHTA and CDR2 is FQGTGA. The CDR3 sequence is CASSLSWGTGELFF. CDR3 coding DNA: TGTGCCAGCAGCTTGAGTTGGGGCACCGGGGAGCTGTTTTTT.